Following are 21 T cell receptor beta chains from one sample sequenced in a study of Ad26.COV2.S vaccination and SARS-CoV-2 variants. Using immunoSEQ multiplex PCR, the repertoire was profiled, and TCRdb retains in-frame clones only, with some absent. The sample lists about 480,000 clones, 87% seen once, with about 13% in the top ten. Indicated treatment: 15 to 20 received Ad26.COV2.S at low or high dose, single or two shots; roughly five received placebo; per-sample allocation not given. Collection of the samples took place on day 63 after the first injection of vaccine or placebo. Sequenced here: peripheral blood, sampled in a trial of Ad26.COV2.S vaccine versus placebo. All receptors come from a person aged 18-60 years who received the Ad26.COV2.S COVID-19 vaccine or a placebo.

The CDR3 here is CASSLAGGGTNYGYTF. The DNA for the CDR3 is TGTGCCAGCAGCTTGGCCGGGGGGGGGACTAACTATGGCTACACCTTC. The chain is built from TRBV5-4 and TRBJ1-2; possibly TRBD1 for D (5 bases). V lost 0 bases and J 0 bases, leaving 12 bases between the germline ends. The CDR3 is 16 amino acids. Germline V gene data show CDR1 as SGHNT and CDR2 as YYREEE (reference sequence).

In DNA, the CDR3 is TGTGCCAGCCAAGTAGCTAACTATGGCTACACCTTC. It yields the protein CASQVANYGYTF. The gene calls are TRBV6-6 and TRBJ1-2; D is ambiguous. This CDR3 contains 12 residues. Germline assignment: CDR1 MNHNY and CDR2 SVGAGI (reference sequence). Trimming cost V 8 bases and J 0 bases, with 7 bases left between them.

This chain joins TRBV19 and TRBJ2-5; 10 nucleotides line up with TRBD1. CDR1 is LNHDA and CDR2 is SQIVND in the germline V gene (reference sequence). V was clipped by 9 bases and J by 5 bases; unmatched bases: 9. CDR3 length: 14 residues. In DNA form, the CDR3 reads TGTGCCAGCGCACCGGGGACAGGGGAGGAGACCCAGTACTTC. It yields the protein CASAPGTGEETQYF.

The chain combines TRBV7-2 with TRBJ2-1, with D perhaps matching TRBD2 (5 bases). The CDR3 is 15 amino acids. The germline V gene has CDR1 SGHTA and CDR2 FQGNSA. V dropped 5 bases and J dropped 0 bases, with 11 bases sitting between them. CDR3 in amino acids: CASSPGRGSYNEQFF. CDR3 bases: TGTGCCAGCAGCCCCGGCCGGGGCTCCTACAATGAGCAGTTCTTC.

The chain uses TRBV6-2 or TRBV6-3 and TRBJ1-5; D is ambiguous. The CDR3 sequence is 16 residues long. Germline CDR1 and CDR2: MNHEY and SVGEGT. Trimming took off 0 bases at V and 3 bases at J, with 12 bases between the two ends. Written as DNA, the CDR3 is TGTGCCAGCAGTTACTCGGGCAGTAATACCAATCAGCCCCAGCATTTT. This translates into CASSYSGSNTNQPQHF.

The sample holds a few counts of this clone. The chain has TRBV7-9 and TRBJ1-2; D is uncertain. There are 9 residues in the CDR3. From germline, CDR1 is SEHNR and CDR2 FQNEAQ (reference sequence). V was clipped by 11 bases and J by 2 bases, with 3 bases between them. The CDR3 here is CALNYGYTF. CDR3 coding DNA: TGTGCCCTAAACTATGGCTACACCTTC.

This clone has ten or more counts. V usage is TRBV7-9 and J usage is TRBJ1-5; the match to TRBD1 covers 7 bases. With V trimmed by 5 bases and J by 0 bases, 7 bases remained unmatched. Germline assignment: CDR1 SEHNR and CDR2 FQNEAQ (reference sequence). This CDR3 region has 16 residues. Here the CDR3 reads CASSVGTAYSNQPQHF. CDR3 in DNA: TGTGCCAGCAGCGTAGGGACAGCTTATAGCAATCAGCCCCAGCATTTT. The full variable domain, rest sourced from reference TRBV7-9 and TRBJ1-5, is DTGVSQNPRHKITKRGQNVTFRCDPISEHNRLYWYRQTLGQGPEFLTYFQNEAQLEKSRLLSDRFSAERPKGSFSTLEIQRTEQGDSAMYLCASSVGTAYSNQPQHFGDGTRLSIL.

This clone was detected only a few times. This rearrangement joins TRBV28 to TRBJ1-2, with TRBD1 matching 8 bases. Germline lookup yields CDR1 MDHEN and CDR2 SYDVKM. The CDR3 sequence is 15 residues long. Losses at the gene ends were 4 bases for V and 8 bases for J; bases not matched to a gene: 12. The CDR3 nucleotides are TGTGCCAGCAGTTCCCGGGACAGGCCCTTGAAGGGCTACACCTTC. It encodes CASSSRDRPLKGYTF.

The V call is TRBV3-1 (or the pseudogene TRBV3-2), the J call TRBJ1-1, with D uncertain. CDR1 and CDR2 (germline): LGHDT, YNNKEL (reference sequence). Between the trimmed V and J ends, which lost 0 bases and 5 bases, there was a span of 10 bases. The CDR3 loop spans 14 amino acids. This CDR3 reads CASSQDLGRTEAFF. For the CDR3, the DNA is TGTGCCAGCAGCCAAGATCTAGGGAGGACTGAAGCTTTCTTT.

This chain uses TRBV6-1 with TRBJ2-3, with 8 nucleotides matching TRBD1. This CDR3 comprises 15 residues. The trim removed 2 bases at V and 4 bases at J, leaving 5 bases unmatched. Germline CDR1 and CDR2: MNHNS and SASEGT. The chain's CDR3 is CASSEFSRGPDTQYF. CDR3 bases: TGTGCCAGCAGTGAATTTTCCAGGGGGCCAGATACGCAGTATTTT.

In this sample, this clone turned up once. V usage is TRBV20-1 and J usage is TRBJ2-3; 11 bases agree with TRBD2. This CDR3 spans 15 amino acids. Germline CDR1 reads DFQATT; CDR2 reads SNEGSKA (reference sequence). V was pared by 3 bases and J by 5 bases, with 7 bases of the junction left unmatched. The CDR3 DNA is TGCAGTGCTAGTTTGTCTAGCGGGAGGCAAGATACGCAGTATTTT. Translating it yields CSASLSSGRQDTQYF.

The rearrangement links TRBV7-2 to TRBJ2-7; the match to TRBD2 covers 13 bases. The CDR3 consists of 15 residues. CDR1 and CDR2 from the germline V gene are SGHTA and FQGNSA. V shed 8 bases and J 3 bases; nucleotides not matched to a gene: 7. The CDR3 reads CASSAGTSGNYEQYF. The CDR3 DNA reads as TGTGCCAGCTCAGCAGGGACTAGCGGGAACTACGAGCAGTACTTC.

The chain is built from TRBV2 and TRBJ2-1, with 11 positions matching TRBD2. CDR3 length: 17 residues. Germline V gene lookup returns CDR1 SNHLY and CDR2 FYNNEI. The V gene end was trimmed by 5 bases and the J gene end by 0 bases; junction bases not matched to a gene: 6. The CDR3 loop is CASSLAGGYSSYNEQFF. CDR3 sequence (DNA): TGTGCCAGCAGTTTAGCGGGAGGGTATAGCTCCTACAATGAGCAGTTCTTC.

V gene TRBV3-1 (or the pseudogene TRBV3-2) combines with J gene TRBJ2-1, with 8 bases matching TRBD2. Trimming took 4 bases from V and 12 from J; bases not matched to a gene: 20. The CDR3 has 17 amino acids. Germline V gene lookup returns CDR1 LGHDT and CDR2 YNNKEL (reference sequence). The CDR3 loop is CASSRLAGSPISVGQFF. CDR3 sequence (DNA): TGTGCCAGCAGCCGGCTAGCGGGTTCCCCTATCTCGGTCGGGCAGTTCTTC.

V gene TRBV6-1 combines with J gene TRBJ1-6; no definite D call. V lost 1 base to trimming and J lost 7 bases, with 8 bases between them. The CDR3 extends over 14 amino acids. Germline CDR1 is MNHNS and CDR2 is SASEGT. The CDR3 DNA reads TGTGCCAGCAGTGAAGGAGTGCCGAATTCACCCCTCCACTTT. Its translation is CASSEGVPNSPLHF.

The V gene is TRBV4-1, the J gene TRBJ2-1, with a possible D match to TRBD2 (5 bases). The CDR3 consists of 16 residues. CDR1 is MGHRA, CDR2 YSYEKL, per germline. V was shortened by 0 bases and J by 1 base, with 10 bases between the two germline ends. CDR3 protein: CASSQDGWTSYNEQFF. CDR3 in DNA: TGCGCCAGCAGCCAAGACGGATGGACTTCCTACAATGAGCAGTTCTTC.

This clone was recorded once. The CDR3 bases are TGTGCCAGTAGTCCCAGGACTGGGGTGGATGAGCAGTTCTTC. Amino acid sequence: CASSPRTGVDEQFF. The chain joins TRBV19 to TRBJ2-1; perhaps TRBD2 as D (5 bases). Trimming pared 5 bases from V and 8 bases from J, leaving 16 bases between. CDR1 and CDR2 (germline): LNHDA, SQIVND (reference sequence). The CDR3 loop spans 14 amino acids.

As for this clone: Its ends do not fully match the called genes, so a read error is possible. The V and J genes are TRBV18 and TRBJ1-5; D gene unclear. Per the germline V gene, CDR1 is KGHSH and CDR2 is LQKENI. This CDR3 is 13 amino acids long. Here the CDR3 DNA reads TGTGCCAGCTCGCCACGTGGCAATCAGCCCCAGCATTTT. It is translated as CASSPRGNQPQHF.

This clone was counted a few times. CDR3 amino acids: CASSPSTGGAGLFTEAFF. For the CDR3, the DNA is TGTGCCAGCAGCCCCTCGACAGGGGGCGCGGGGTTGTTCACTGAAGCTTTCTTT. The chain uses TRBV4-2 and TRBJ1-1; 10 bases map to TRBD1. Germline CDR1 is LGHNA and CDR2 is YNFKEQ. J was trimmed by 4 bases and V by 4 bases; bases with no gene match: 15. CDR3 length equals 18 residues.

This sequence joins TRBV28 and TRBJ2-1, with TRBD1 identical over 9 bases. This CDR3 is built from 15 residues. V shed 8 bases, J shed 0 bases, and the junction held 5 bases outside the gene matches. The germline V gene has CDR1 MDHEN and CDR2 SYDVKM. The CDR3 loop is CASFETGGSYNEQFF. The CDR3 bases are TGTGCCAGCTTTGAGACAGGGGGCTCCTACAATGAGCAGTTCTTC.

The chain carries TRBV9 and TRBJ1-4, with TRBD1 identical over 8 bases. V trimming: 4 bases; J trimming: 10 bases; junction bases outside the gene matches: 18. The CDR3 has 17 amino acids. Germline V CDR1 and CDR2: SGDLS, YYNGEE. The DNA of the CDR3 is TGTGCCAGCAGCCCGAGCCCCTCCGTGGACAGGGAGGCAAAACTGTTTTTT. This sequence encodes CASSPSPSVDREAKLFF.